The 30 T cell receptor beta chains presented below share a single source sample, sequenced in a study of blood T cell repertoires in COVID-19. Repertoires were generated with immunoSEQ multiplex PCR, while TCRdb's copy carries only in-frame clones and drops some. The sample records 250,000 to 300,000 clones, roughly 90% being singletons. Sequences were obtained from peripheral blood. The receptors were sampled from a woman in her fifties or sixties with acute or convalescent COVID-19.

The rearrangement joins TRBV6-6 to TRBJ1-4, with D possibly TRBD1 on 5 matching bases. CDR1 and CDR2 (germline): MNHNY, SVGAGI (reference sequence). The CDR3 length is 14 residues. Between the trimmed V and J ends, which lost 6 bases and 5 bases, there was a span of 13 bases. The CDR3, as DNA: TGTGCCAGCAGCCACCCGGGGGTAAATGAAAAACTGTTTTTT. Its protein product is CASSHPGVNEKLFF.

CDR3 protein: CASSAWERGVDTQYF. Written as DNA, the CDR3 is TGTGCCAGCAGCGCTTGGGAGCGCGGGGTAGATACGCAGTATTTT. V and J are TRBV9 and TRBJ2-3, with D tentatively TRBD2 (6 bases). This CDR3 is 15 amino acids long. V shed 3 bases and J shed 5 bases, with 16 bases lying between them. Per the germline V gene, CDR1 is SGDLS and CDR2 is YYNGEE.

This rearrangement joins TRBV13 to TRBJ2-1; D is ambiguous. Germline-derived CDR1 and CDR2 are PRHDT and FYEKMQ (reference sequence). Trimming cost V 6 bases and J 13 bases, with 7 bases left between them. The CDR3 is 9 residues long. CDR3: CASSQSQFF. CDR3 sequence (DNA): TGTGCCAGCAGTCAGTCTCAGTTCTTC.

The genes are TRBV24-1 and TRBJ1-4; D is unclear. CDR3 size: 16 residues. Per germline, CDR1 KGHDR and CDR2 SFDVKD. The V end lost 3 bases, the J end lost 2 bases, and 12 bases lay between the germline ends. The CDR3 nucleotides are TGTGCCACCAGTGATCCGAGGGTAGGGACTAATGAAAAACTGTTTTTT. It codes for CATSDPRVGTNEKLFF.

The rearrangement joins TRBV5-4 to TRBJ1-5; D unresolved. Germline loops: CDR1 SGHNT, CDR2 YYREEE (reference sequence). V lost 0 bases and J 0 bases, leaving 7 bases between the germline ends. The CDR3 contains 15 residues. CDR3 loop: CASSLGTDSNQPQHF. CDR3 coding DNA: TGTGCCAGCAGCTTGGGTACTGATAGCAATCAGCCCCAGCATTTT.

J is TRBJ1-1 and V is TRBV7-2; D not resolved. With 5 bases removed from V and 1 base from J, the gap between germline ends came to 5 bases. CDR1 SGHTA and CDR2 FQGNSA come from the germline V gene. The CDR3 runs to 12 residues. The CDR3 region has the DNA TGTGCCAGCAGCGTCAGGAACACTGAAGCTTTCTTT. It encodes CASSVRNTEAFF.

V is TRBV5-1 and J is TRBJ2-2; the D gene is possibly TRBD1 (6 bases). The CDR3 covers 16 residues. The V end was cut by 0 bases, the J end by 2 bases, with 11 bases between. Germline V CDR1 and CDR2: SGHRS, YFSETQ. The CDR3 reads CASSLDRGFNTGELFF. CDR3 DNA sequence: TGCGCCAGCAGCTTGGATAGGGGGTTTAACACCGGGGAGCTGTTTTTT.

In DNA, the CDR3 is TGCAGCGTTGGATTGGGACAATCTGGAAACACCATATATTTT. It yields the protein CSVGLGQSGNTIYF. The chain links TRBV29-1 to TRBJ1-3, with D perhaps TRBD1 (6 bases). With 4 bases removed from V and 1 base from J, the gap between germline ends came to 11 bases. This CDR3 has 14 amino acids. Germline assignment: CDR1 SQVTM and CDR2 ANQGSEA.

This chain joins TRBV4-2 and TRBJ2-1; 12 bases line up with TRBD2. This CDR3 is built from 17 residues. Germline V gene data show CDR1 as LGHNA and CDR2 as YNFKEQ. V lost 0 bases and J lost 7; bases outside the gene matches: 7. CDR3 bases: TGTGCCAGCAGCCAAGATCTCCTAGCGGGAGGGCGGAATGAGCAGTTCTTC. It specifies CASSQDLLAGGRNEQFF.

The rearrangement joins TRBV5-1 to TRBJ2-4; D is unresolved. Germline-derived CDR1 and CDR2 are SGHRS and YFSETQ. Trimming removed 2 bases from V and 12 bases from J, with 15 bases in between. This CDR3 is 13 amino acids long. CDR3 amino acids: CASSFGSASGQYF. CDR3 nucleotides: TGCGCCAGCAGCTTCGGGTCGGCCTCCGGTCAGTACTTC.

In its sample, this clone was seen a few times. The chain combines TRBV30 with TRBJ1-6; maybe TRBD1 (6 bases). Germline-derived CDR1 and CDR2 are GTSNPN and SVGIG (reference sequence). V was clipped by 1 base and J by 9 bases, with 16 bases between them. This CDR3 has 15 residues. The CDR3 sequence: CAWSGVARGVSPLHF. CDR3 in DNA: TGTGCCTGGAGTGGGGTGGCCAGGGGCGTTTCACCCCTCCACTTT. The full variable domain, its missing parts supplied by reference TRBV30 and TRBJ1-6, is SQTIHQWPATLVQPVGSPLSLECTVEGTSNPNLYWYRQAAGRGLQLLFYSVGIGQISSEVPQNLSASRPQDRQFILSSKKLLLSDSGFYLCAWSGVARGVSPLHFGNGTRLTVT.

About this clone: In the same sample, other DNA sequences code for this CDR3. V is TRBV12-3 or TRBV12-4 and J is TRBJ2-1, with D uncertain. V was shortened by 2 bases and J by 10 bases, with 6 bases between the two germline ends. The CDR3 is 11 residues long. The CDR3 DNA reads as TGTGCCAGCAGTTTAAGAGAGGAGCAGTTCTTC. The encoded protein is CASSLREEQFF.

The chain joins TRBV4-2 to TRBJ2-5, with TRBD2 identical over 10 bases. CDR1 and CDR2 from the germline V gene are LGHNA and YNFKEQ. There are 17 residues in the CDR3. Unmatched junction bases numbered 7, after V lost 1 base and J lost 2 bases. CDR3 sequence (DNA): TGTGCCAGCAGCCAAGTGGTTAGCGGGGGGCCGCAAGAGACCCAGTACTTC. It yields the protein CASSQVVSGGPQETQYF.

This clone was seen just once. The chain links TRBV3-1 (or the pseudogene TRBV3-2) to TRBJ2-2; D is ambiguous. Germline loops: CDR1 LGHDT, CDR2 YNNKEL (reference sequence). Trimming pared 3 bases from V and 5 bases from J, leaving 10 bases between. This CDR3 is built from 14 residues. As DNA, the CDR3 is TGTGCCAGCAGCCAGCCACCTATTACCGGGGAGCTGTTTTTT. Protein: CASSQPPITGELFF.

This chain uses TRBV5-1 with TRBJ2-1; TRBD2 matches at 9 bases. V trimming: 2 bases; J trimming: 7 bases; junction bases outside the gene matches: 10. CDR1 is SGHRS, CDR2 YFSETQ, per germline. This CDR3 region has 16 residues. In DNA form, the CDR3 reads TGCGCCAGCAGCTTCGACGGACTAGCGCGCAAAAATGAGCAGTTCTTC. It codes for CASSFDGLARKNEQFF.

The chain has TRBV3-1 (or the pseudogene TRBV3-2) and TRBJ1-6; no reliable D call. This CDR3 comprises 15 residues. Germline loops: CDR1 LGHDT, CDR2 YNNKEL (reference sequence). Trimming took 4 bases from V and 3 from J, leaving 10 bases between them. CDR3 bases: TGTGCCAGCAGCCCCAGGCACGACTATAATTCACCCCTCCACTTT. Translating gives CASSPRHDYNSPLHF.

This clone appeared a single time. The genes are TRBV2 and TRBJ1-1, with 10 bases fitting TRBD1. Germline lookup yields CDR1 SNHLY and CDR2 FYNNEI. With 7 bases clipped from V and 3 bases from J, the junction kept 5 bases outside the gene matches. The CDR3 length is 14 residues. The CDR3 coding sequence is TGTGCCAGCAACCGGGACAGGGGTGACACTGAAGCTTTCTTT. Protein product: CASNRDRGDTEAFF.

This chain uses TRBV10-3 with TRBJ2-5, with D perhaps TRBD1 (6 bases). V was pared by 9 bases and J by 2 bases, with 13 bases between. Germline-derived CDR1 and CDR2 are ENHRY and SYGVKD. The CDR3 loop spans 13 amino acids. The CDR3 region has the DNA TGTGCCATTACCGGGACACCTCAAGAGACCCAGTACTTC. Protein: CAITGTPQETQYF.

This rearrangement joins TRBV7-9 to TRBJ2-7; 7 nucleotides match TRBD1. The CDR3 has 14 residues. Germline assignment: CDR1 SEHNR and CDR2 FQNEAQ (reference sequence). Trimming cost V 1 base and J 5 bases; bases outside gene matches: 5. The CDR3, as DNA: TGTGCCAGCAGCTTAGTAAGGGGGCCCCACGAGCAGTACTTC. Amino acid sequence: CASSLVRGPHEQYF.

V gene TRBV7-9 combines with J gene TRBJ1-5, with 9 nucleotides matching TRBD1. Germline loops: CDR1 SEHNR, CDR2 FQNEAQ (reference sequence). There are 16 residues in the CDR3. V gave up 5 bases and J gave up 7 bases; unmatched junction bases: 12. The CDR3 protein is CASSPEGQGVWQPQHF. In DNA form, the CDR3 reads TGTGCCAGCAGCCCCGAGGGACAGGGTGTGTGGCAGCCCCAGCATTTT.

The chain is built from TRBV21-1 and TRBJ2-1; the table's D call, TRBD1, was not checked against the DNA. TRBV21-1 is a listed pseudogene. This CDR3 contains 17 residues. DNA for the CDR3: TGTGCCAGCAGCAGCTCCCTCCCGGGGACAGCCTACAATGAGCAGTTCTTC. It codes for CASSSSLPGTAYNEQFF.

This chain uses TRBV14 with TRBJ2-3; 8 nucleotides match TRBD2. The CDR3 is made up of 16 amino acids. The V segment lost 3 bases and the J segment 6 bases; nucleotides outside the gene matches: 11. CDR1 is SGHDN, CDR2 FVKESK, per germline. For the CDR3, the DNA is TGTGCCAGCAGCCAGCGTCCGGGACTAGGTGCGGATACGCAGTATTTT. It codes for CASSQRPGLGADTQYF.

The chain recombines TRBV29-1 with TRBJ1-1; maybe TRBD1 (5 bases). The germline V gene encodes CDR1 SQVTM and CDR2 ANQGSEA. This CDR3 is built from 18 residues. V lost 4 bases and J lost 2, with 26 bases in between. The chain's CDR3 is CSVVLLAPGAGVNTEAFF. The CDR3 coding sequence is TGCAGCGTTGTACTTCTGGCCCCTGGGGCGGGGGTAAACACTGAAGCTTTCTTT.

This sequence joins TRBV1 and TRBJ2-5; TRBD2, as called in the table, went unchecked against the DNA. TRBV1 is given as a pseudogene. The CDR3 is 16 amino acids. The CDR3 here is CTSSRGGLAGQETQYF. CDR3 nucleotide sequence: TGCACCAGCAGCCGCGGGGGACTAGCGGGACAAGAGACCCAGTACTTC.

The chain uses TRBV5-4 and TRBJ2-3; D perhaps matches TRBD2 (5 bases). Germline V gene lookup returns CDR1 SGHNT and CDR2 YYREEE (reference sequence). The CDR3 contains 15 residues. V lost 2 bases and J lost 0, with 10 bases in between. CDR3: CASSLGGSSTDTQYF. The CDR3 nucleotides read TGTGCCAGCAGCTTAGGTGGGAGTAGCACAGATACGCAGTATTTT.

The chain links TRBV6-6 to TRBJ1-6, with D maybe TRBD1 (6 bases). Germline CDR1 reads MNHNY; CDR2 reads SVGAGI (reference sequence). Trimming removed 4 bases at V and 10 bases at J, with 14 bases between. This CDR3 comprises 14 residues. CDR3 nucleotide sequence: TGTGCCAGCAGTTCCACAGGGTGGGAATCACCCCTCCACTTT. Encoded protein: CASSSTGWESPLHF.

The chain is built from TRBV27 and TRBJ2-7, with 10 bases fitting TRBD1. This CDR3 region has 15 residues. Germline assignment: CDR1 MNHEY and CDR2 SMNVEV (reference sequence). Trimming took 2 bases from V and 3 from J; bases not matched to a gene: 4. The CDR3: CASSLGRDRGYEQYF. The DNA for the CDR3 is TGTGCCAGCAGTTTAGGCCGGGACAGGGGCTACGAGCAGTACTTC.

The rearrangement uses TRBV30 and TRBJ2-5; 13 nucleotides align to TRBD2. The CDR3 spans 18 residues. The germline gives CDR1 GTSNPN, CDR2 SVGIG (reference sequence). The V gene end was trimmed by 2 bases and the J gene end by 5 bases; junction bases not matched to a gene: 14. CDR3 sequence reads: CAWSHETGLAGVWETQYF. CDR3 in DNA: TGTGCCTGGAGTCACGAAACCGGACTAGCGGGAGTCTGGGAGACCCAGTACTTC. Supplemented by reference TRBV30 and TRBJ2-5, the full variable domain reads SQTIHQWPATLVQPVGSPLSLECTVEGTSNPNLYWYRQAAGRGLQLLFYSVGIGQISSEVPQNLSASRPQDRQFILSSKKLLLSDSGFYLCAWSHETGLAGVWETQYFGPGTRLLVL.

A few counts support this clone. The CDR3 DNA is TGCAGTGCTAGTCTCGACACCAGAAACACCGGGGAGCTGTTTTTT. Its translation is CSASLDTRNTGELFF. The rearrangement links TRBV20-1 to TRBJ2-2; the D is unclear. The CDR3 has 15 amino acids. V lost 3 bases and J lost 2, with 13 bases in between. CDR1 DFQATT and CDR2 SNEGSKA come from the germline V gene (reference sequence).

V and J are TRBV15 and TRBJ2-2; D unclear. Trimming removed 0 bases from V and 3 bases from J, with 5 bases in between. Per germline, CDR1 LNHNV and CDR2 YYDKDF (reference sequence). The CDR3 loop spans 14 amino acids. This chain's CDR3 is CATSRDPDTGELFF. The CDR3 nucleotides are TGTGCCACCAGCAGAGATCCGGACACCGGGGAGCTGTTTTTT.